This TCR beta chain appears in the sequencing data of a study of cytomegalovirus exposure and HLA in healthy donors. Broader study findings: CMV serostatus was the only recorded immune exposure for donors. Clonal expansion was found to be greater in HLA-associated TCR beta chains than in equally common others in a later analysis. Prediction of most subjects' HLA-A and HLA-B alleles by TCR beta sequences was reportedly accurate. Sequencing likely generated an artifact that appeared as a cluster of highly shared sequence variants.

As to this clone: Antigen specificity is unknown.

13 Jbeta primers and 60 Vbeta primers were used for the PCR. This table comes from immunoSEQ multiplex PCR, and its TCRdb copy is limited to in-frame clones, with some not included. The repertoire holds 200,000 to 250,000 clones, with more than 75% as singletons. The CDR3 runs 13 residues. Trimming shortened V by 4 bases and J by 4 bases, and 11 bases separated the two germline ends. Germline loops: CDR1 MNHEY, CDR2 SMNVEV (reference sequence). Input material: PBMCs. The receptor was isolated from a male donor in good health and CMV-seronegative. The rearrangement joins TRBV27 to TRBJ2-7; D is perhaps TRBD1 (6 bases). The CDR3 DNA reads TGTGCCAGCAGTTGGGGAACAGGGTACGAGCAGTACTTC. Translating it yields CASSWGTGYEQYF.